The 32 T cell receptor beta chains in this list originate from one sample, sequenced in a study of cytomegalovirus exposure and HLA in healthy donors. The PCR made use of 60 Vbeta and 13 Jbeta primers. Libraries were prepared by immunoSEQ multiplex PCR; TCRdb keeps only in-frame clonotypes and omits some of them. The sample includes under 200,000 clones, 65% to 85% of them seen just once. Sequenced material: PBMCs. These receptors were collected from a woman in her 50s in good health and CMV-seropositive.

This chain joins TRBV28 and TRBJ1-2, with 8 bases lining up with TRBD1. Trimming cost V 3 bases and J 2 bases; bases outside gene matches: 8. This CDR3 spans 16 amino acids. Germline lookup yields CDR1 MDHEN and CDR2 SYDVKM. CDR3 loop: CASSFSGQGINYGYTF. The CDR3 coding sequence is TGTGCCAGCAGTTTCTCCGGACAGGGAATAAACTATGGCTACACCTTC.

The chain uses TRBV5-1 and TRBJ1-1; 7 bases match TRBD1. This CDR3 region has 15 residues. Germline CDR1 and CDR2: SGHRS and YFSETQ. V gave up 3 bases and J gave up 1 base; unmatched junction bases: 6. CDR3 sequence reads: CASSWGTAQNTEAFF. The CDR3 coding sequence is TGCGCCAGCAGCTGGGGGACAGCCCAGAACACTGAAGCTTTCTTT.

The genes are TRBV7-2 and TRBJ2-1; the D gene is possibly TRBD2 (5 bases). CDR3 length: 13 amino acids. Deletions cut 1 base from V and 9 bases from J, with 10 bases between. Germline loops: CDR1 SGHTA, CDR2 FQGNSA. The CDR3 is CASSLVRTAEQFF. The CDR3, as DNA: TGTGCCAGCAGCTTAGTCCGGACTGCTGAGCAGTTCTTC.

The chain has TRBV9 and TRBJ2-1; the D gene is possibly TRBD1 (6 bases). Trimming took off 0 bases at V and 4 bases at J, with 17 bases between the two ends. Germline CDR1 is SGDLS and CDR2 is YYNGEE. CDR3 length: 17 amino acids. DNA of the CDR3: TGTGCCAGCAGCGTAGAGGGGGACATCCAATGGTACAATGAGCAGTTCTTC. Translated, it gives CASSVEGDIQWYNEQFF.

The chain is built from TRBV5-1 and TRBJ2-5, with TRBD1 matching over 10 bases. J was trimmed by 5 bases and V by 4 bases; bases with no gene match: 5. Germline V CDR1 and CDR2: SGHRS, YFSETQ. There are 14 residues in the CDR3. This CDR3 reads CASSLGTGEETQYF. In DNA, the CDR3 is TGCGCCAGCAGCCTCGGGACAGGGGAGGAGACCCAGTACTTC.

This rearrangement joins TRBV7-2 to TRBJ2-2, with 9 bases that match TRBD2. The V and J ends lost 8 bases and 4 bases, in that order; junction bases with no gene match: 5. The CDR3 has 14 amino acids. CDR1 SGHTA and CDR2 FQGNSA come from the germline V gene. CDR3 loop: CASRTSVSTGELFF. For the CDR3, the DNA is TGTGCCAGCCGGACTAGCGTCTCCACCGGGGAGCTGTTTTTT. Full variable domain (remainder filled in from reference TRBV7-2 and TRBJ2-2): GAGVSQSPSNKVTEKGKDVELRCDPISGHTALYWYRQSLGQGLEFLIYFQGNSAPDKSGLPSDRFSAERTGGSVSTLTIQRTQQEDSAVYLCASRTSVSTGELFFGEGSRLTVL.

This sequence joins TRBV2 and TRBJ2-1; perhaps TRBD2 as D (5 bases). Deletions cut 7 bases from V and 5 bases from J, with 12 bases between. CDR3 length equals 13 residues. Looked up from germline, CDR1 is SNHLY and CDR2 is FYNNEI. CDR3: CASNMDSHNEQFF. The CDR3 nucleotides read TGTGCCAGCAATATGGACTCACACAATGAGCAGTTCTTC.

The chain couples TRBV19 to TRBJ2-1, with D hard to call. Per germline, CDR1 LNHDA and CDR2 SQIVND (reference sequence). The V gene lost 6 bases and the J gene lost 9 bases, with 21 bases spanning the gap. This CDR3 has 15 amino acids. The CDR3 nucleotides are TGTGCCAGTAGCCTTACCGGGTCCCGGAGCTCTGAGCAGTTCTTC. As protein: CASSLTGSRSSEQFF.

The chain combines TRBV29-1 with TRBJ1-4; unclear D gene. The length of the CDR3 is 15 residues. The V gene's germline CDR1 is SQVTM and CDR2 ANQGSEA. V lost 4 bases and J 2 bases, leaving 14 bases between the germline ends. The CDR3 reads CSVGPIGGTNEKLFF. CDR3 coding DNA: TGCAGCGTTGGGCCCATCGGAGGGACTAATGAAAAACTGTTTTTT.

Concerning this clone itself: A junction boundary mismatches the germline segment, possibly from a read error. The chain joins TRBV5-4 to TRBJ2-6, with D possibly matching TRBD2 (6 bases). Germline lookup yields CDR1 SGHNT and CDR2 YYREEE (reference sequence). The CDR3 is 17 residues long. The CDR3 nucleotides are TGTGCCAGTCACCTGGGGGGACCGTCCTCTGGGGCCAACGGCCTGACTTTC. It encodes CASHLGGPSSGANGLTF.

The J gene is TRBJ2-7, the V gene TRBV5-1; D may be TRBD1 (7 bases). CDR1 is SGHRS, CDR2 YFSETQ, per germline. The CDR3 consists of 17 residues. The germline V and J ends were trimmed by 0 bases and 0 bases, with 16 bases remaining between them. The CDR3 region is CASSLVGGGTDSYEQYF. The CDR3 DNA follows: TGCGCCAGCAGCTTGGTTGGGGGCGGGACAGACTCCTACGAGCAGTACTTC.

This clone has just one count. The CDR3: CASSHQGLAGTPDTQYF. CDR3 DNA sequence: TGCGCCAGCAGCCATCAAGGACTAGCGGGAACTCCAGATACGCAGTATTTT. The J gene is TRBJ2-3, the V gene TRBV5-1, with 12 bases fitting TRBD2. V was clipped by 4 bases and J by 4 bases; unmatched bases: 10. There are 17 residues in the CDR3. The germline CDR1 and CDR2 sequences are SGHRS and YFSETQ.

The rearrangement joins TRBV18 to TRBJ2-1; D is perhaps TRBD1 (5 bases). This CDR3 spans 14 amino acids. Germline CDR1 is KGHSH and CDR2 is LQKENI. V was shortened by 0 bases and J by 15 bases, with 18 bases between the two germline ends. This CDR3 reads CASSPPSGHLRWFF. The DNA of the CDR3 is TGTGCCAGCTCACCACCGTCCGGACACCTCCGTTGGTTCTTC.

The rearrangement links TRBV2 to TRBJ1-1, with a tentative D call TRBD1 (6 bases). Trimming stripped 5 bases from V and 6 bases from J, with 10 bases between. Germline CDR1 reads SNHLY; CDR2 reads FYNNEI. The CDR3 length is 12 residues. In nucleotides, the CDR3 is TGTGCCAGCAGTTTCGGGACACCTGAAGCTTTCTTT. It translates to CASSFGTPEAFF. The variable domain in full, completed from reference TRBV2 and TRBJ1-1, reads EPEVTQTPSHQVTQMGQEVILRCVPISNHLYFYWYRQILGQKVEFLVSFYNNEISEKSEIFDDQFSVERPDGSNFTLKIRSTKLEDSAMYFCASSFGTPEAFFGQGTRLTVV.

This clone occurred once. This rearrangement joins TRBV7-9 to TRBJ2-5; 11 positions match TRBD1. The germline gives CDR1 SEHNR, CDR2 FQNEAQ (reference sequence). V lost 5 bases, J lost 5 bases, and 7 bases stayed unmatched. CDR3 length: 15 residues. The CDR3 coding sequence is TGTGCCAGCAGCCGCGGACAGGGGGCAGACGAGACCCAGTACTTC. This sequence encodes CASSRGQGADETQYF. Full variable domain (remainder filled in from reference TRBV7-9 and TRBJ2-5): DTGVSQNPRHKITKRGQNVTFRCDPISEHNRLYWYRQTLGQGPEFLTYFQNEAQLEKSRLLSDRFSAERPKGSFSTLEIQRTEQGDSAMYLCASSRGQGADETQYFGPGTRLLVL.

This clone was seen a few times. This rearrangement joins TRBV5-1 to TRBJ2-3; D possibly corresponds to TRBD1 (6 bases). V was cut by 4 bases and J by 2 bases, with 8 bases left in between. The CDR3 runs to 13 residues. Germline V gives CDR1 SGHRS, CDR2 YFSETQ. This chain's CDR3 is CASSQGFTDTQYF. For the CDR3, the DNA is TGCGCCAGCAGCCAGGGGTTCACAGATACGCAGTATTTT.

The chain joins TRBV5-1 to TRBJ2-5; no reliable D call. Trimming left V 5 bases short and J 9 bases short, with 20 bases between. In germline, CDR1 is SGHRS, CDR2 YFSETQ. The CDR3 has 14 residues. CDR3 protein: CASSMADVIVSQYF. As DNA, the CDR3 is TGCGCCAGCAGTATGGCGGATGTCATTGTATCCCAGTACTTC.

The rearrangement joins TRBV10-3 to TRBJ2-1; TRBD2 might be the D (6 bases). This CDR3 region has 13 residues. With 11 bases removed from V and 7 bases from J, the gap between germline ends came to 18 bases. From germline, CDR1 is ENHRY and CDR2 SYGVKD. The CDR3, as DNA: TGTGCCGCCATGATTGGGGACTTGAATGAGCAGTTCTTC. It translates to CAAMIGDLNEQFF.

The rearrangement joins TRBV7-2 to TRBJ2-1; no firm D call. Trimming took 4 bases from V and 10 from J, leaving 17 bases between them. Germline CDR1 SGHTA, CDR2 FQGNSA. The CDR3 has 14 amino acids. The CDR3 DNA is TGTGCCAGCAGCTCCCCCAGTATGGTCGGGGAGCAGTTCTTC. Translation gives CASSSPSMVGEQFF.

The CDR3 coding sequence is TGTGCCAGCAGTCCGGGGGGGAGGGGCAATCAGCCCCAGCATTTT. Protein sequence: CASSPGGRGNQPQHF. This rearrangement joins TRBV27 to TRBJ1-5; D perhaps matches TRBD1 (5 bases). The germline CDR1 and CDR2 sequences are MNHEY and SMNVEV (reference sequence). The CDR3 contains 15 residues. V was cut by 5 bases and J by 2 bases, with 13 bases left in between.

This sequence joins TRBV28 and TRBJ2-1; D unclear. From germline, CDR1 is MDHEN and CDR2 SYDVKM. The CDR3 totals 14 residues. V gave up 1 base and J gave up 5 bases, with 9 bases separating them. The CDR3 bases are TGTGCCAGCAGTTTATCAGCTACTAACAATGAGCAGTTCTTC. Protein sequence: CASSLSATNNEQFF.

The chain combines TRBV27 with TRBJ2-5; TRBD2 agrees at 9 bases. The V and J ends lost 2 bases and 7 bases, in that order; junction bases with no gene match: 8. In germline, CDR1 is MNHEY, CDR2 SMNVEV (reference sequence). This CDR3 region has 15 residues. The CDR3 DNA is TGTGCCAGCAGTTTAGGTCTAGCGGGAAGAGGGACCCAGTACTTC. It is translated as CASSLGLAGRGTQYF.

The V and J genes are TRBV4-1 and TRBJ1-2; 7 bases match TRBD1. The CDR3 contains 16 residues. The germline gives CDR1 MGHRA, CDR2 YSYEKL. The V segment lost 4 bases and the J segment 2 bases; nucleotides outside the gene matches: 10. CDR3 sequence: CASSLRQGPENYGYTF. CDR3 nucleotide sequence: TGCGCCAGCAGCCTTCGACAGGGCCCGGAAAACTATGGCTACACCTTC.

The chain combines TRBV7-2 with TRBJ1-3, with D hard to call. This CDR3 contains 15 residues. Germline V gives CDR1 SGHTA, CDR2 FQGNSA. V lost 1 base to trimming and J lost 0 bases, with 7 bases between them. The CDR3 protein is CASSLDDFSGNTIYF. In nucleotides, the CDR3 is TGTGCCAGCAGCTTAGATGACTTCTCTGGAAACACCATATATTTT. Combining the CDR3 with reference TRBV7-2 and TRBJ1-3 gives the whole variable domain GAGVSQSPSNKVTEKGKDVELRCDPISGHTALYWYRQSLGQGLEFLIYFQGNSAPDKSGLPSDRFSAERTGGSVSTLTIQRTQQEDSAVYLCASSLDDFSGNTIYFGEGSWLTVV.

The chain carries TRBV5-4 and TRBJ1-1; tentative D call: TRBD1 (5 bases). The CDR3 totals 14 residues. Germline lookup yields CDR1 SGHNT and CDR2 YYREEE (reference sequence). V was trimmed by 2 bases and J by 1 base, leaving 9 bases between them. The CDR3 sequence: CASSFRGGNTEAFF. The CDR3 coding sequence is TGTGCCAGCAGCTTTAGGGGAGGGAACACTGAAGCTTTCTTT.

The V and J genes are TRBV28 and TRBJ1-3, with 7 bases matching TRBD1. V gave up 6 bases and J gave up 4 bases; unmatched junction bases: 3. This CDR3 has 13 amino acids. Germline loops: CDR1 MDHEN, CDR2 SYDVKM. CDR3 coding DNA: TGTGCCAGCAGCACAGGGGTGGGAAACACCATATATTTT. It translates to CASSTGVGNTIYF.

This clone was seen a single time. The gene calls are TRBV7-8 and TRBJ2-5; 9 bases match TRBD2. Per the germline V gene, CDR1 is SGHVS and CDR2 is FQNEAQ. V lost 1 base, J lost 1 base, and 4 bases stayed unmatched. The CDR3 extends over 16 amino acids. The CDR3 bases are TGTGCCAGCAGCTTAGGGCTAGCGGGGTCCCAAGAGACCCAGTACTTC. Amino acids: CASSLGLAGSQETQYF.

This clone has more than one count but fewer than ten. The chain couples TRBV5-1 to TRBJ2-7, with a possible D match to TRBD1 (6 bases). Trimming pared 2 bases from V and 2 bases from J, leaving 14 bases between. The CDR3 consists of 15 residues. Germline-derived CDR1 and CDR2 are SGHRS and YFSETQ. The CDR3: CASSFGQGSTYEQYF. CDR3 in DNA: TGCGCCAGCAGCTTTGGGCAGGGGTCGACCTACGAGCAGTACTTC.

The sample holds a few counts of this clone. The chain couples TRBV7-2 to TRBJ1-2; a weak D match, TRBD1 (6 bases). This CDR3 is built from 15 residues. The germline V gene has CDR1 SGHTA and CDR2 FQGNSA. Trimming took 4 bases from V and 8 from J, leaving 20 bases between them. The CDR3 DNA follows: TGTGCCAGCAGCTCGCAGGGGCAAGTCTCCTACGGCTACACCTTC. Its protein is CASSSQGQVSYGYTF.

The rearrangement joins TRBV27 to TRBJ2-7; tentative D call: TRBD1 (6 bases). Per germline, CDR1 MNHEY and CDR2 SMNVEV (reference sequence). The CDR3 is 14 residues long. Trimming took 6 bases from V and 3 from J, leaving 15 bases between them. Here the CDR3 reads CASRPEDRHYEQYF. The CDR3 DNA is TGTGCCAGCAGACCGGAGGACAGACACTACGAGCAGTACTTC.

V usage is TRBV19 and J usage is TRBJ1-2; 9 positions match TRBD1. V lost 5 bases, J lost 1 base, and 8 bases stayed unmatched. The CDR3 is 16 residues long. Germline CDR1 is LNHDA and CDR2 is SQIVND (reference sequence). The CDR3 region is CASSYGTGSFNYGYTF. CDR3 nucleotides: TGTGCCAGTAGTTACGGGACAGGGTCTTTTAACTATGGCTACACCTTC.

J is TRBJ2-1 and V is TRBV7-2; D perhaps matches TRBD2 (6 bases). This CDR3 spans 15 amino acids. The ends were cut back, 8 bases at V and 3 bases at J, with 17 bases in the middle. Germline V gives CDR1 SGHTA, CDR2 FQGNSA. The CDR3: CASGLQQGGYNEQFF. Here the CDR3 DNA reads TGTGCCAGCGGCCTACAGCAGGGAGGCTACAATGAGCAGTTCTTC.